What follows are 30 T cell receptor beta chains derived from one specimen sequenced in a study of cytomegalovirus exposure and HLA in healthy donors. The PCR made use of 60 Vbeta and 13 Jbeta primers. Sequenced by immunoSEQ multiplex PCR; TCRdb stores in-frame clones only, minus some. Among about 250,000 clones listed, roughly 85% were seen once. The specimen sequenced was PBMCs. These TCRs come from a girl aged 2-10 years in good health and CMV-seronegative.

The rearrangement links TRBV5-1 to TRBJ2-3; perhaps TRBD2 as D (5 bases). Trimming pared 5 bases from V and 1 base from J, leaving 17 bases between. The CDR3 sequence is 16 residues long. Germline V gene lookup returns CDR1 SGHRS and CDR2 YFSETQ. CDR3 protein: CASRNLAFAGTDTQYF. The CDR3 DNA is TGCGCCAGCAGAAACCTAGCATTCGCAGGCACAGATACGCAGTATTTT.

This clone has just a few counts. The chain uses TRBV6-6 and TRBJ1-1; D perhaps matches TRBD1 (5 bases). Germline values: CDR1 MNHNY, CDR2 SVGAGI (reference sequence). Trimming stripped 6 bases from V and 7 bases from J, with 12 bases between. The CDR3 loop spans 12 amino acids. DNA for the CDR3: TGTGCCAGCAGGATACTAAGGGGTGAAGCTTTCTTT. This encodes CASRILRGEAFF.

In the case of this clone: One end of the junction does not line up with germline, which may come from a read error. This chain uses TRBV11-3 with TRBJ1-1, with a weak D call TRBD1 (6 bases). Germline V CDR1 and CDR2: SGHNT, YENEEA. The CDR3 has 12 residues. The CDR3 DNA follows: TGTGCCAGCAGCCCCCCCGGGGGGCAGGACCCATTT. As protein: CASSPPGGQDPF.

The chain uses TRBV30 and TRBJ2-5; D remains unclear. The CDR3 loop spans 13 amino acids. Germline CDR1 reads GTSNPN; CDR2 reads SVGIG (reference sequence). V was clipped by 3 bases and J by 1 base, with 9 bases between them. The CDR3 reads CAWRRAPQETQYF. For the CDR3, the DNA is TGTGCCTGGAGACGAGCACCCCAAGAGACCCAGTACTTC.

Written as DNA, the CDR3 is TGTGCCAGCAGCCCGGGGTCGGGGCAAGAGACCCAGTACTTC. The encoded protein is CASSPGSGQETQYF. This rearrangement joins TRBV7-7 to TRBJ2-5; tentatively, D is TRBD2 (5 bases). The CDR3 covers 14 residues. Germline CDR1 reads SSHAT; CDR2 reads FNYEAQ (reference sequence). The V gene lost 5 bases and the J gene lost 2 bases, with 12 bases spanning the gap.

The chain carries TRBV11-3 and TRBJ2-3; D uncertain. Germline loops: CDR1 SGHNT, CDR2 YENEEA. The length of the CDR3 is 13 residues. V shed 2 bases and J shed 5 bases, with 8 bases lying between them. The CDR3 DNA is TGTGCCAGCAGCTTACTTGGAGAAGATACGCAGTATTTT. Its protein is CASSLLGEDTQYF.

This chain connects TRBV18 to TRBJ2-1; 14 nucleotides align to TRBD2. Germline loops: CDR1 KGHSH, CDR2 LQKENI. The CDR3 sequence is 16 residues long. After removal of 4 bases from V and 8 bases from J, the junction contained 7 bases not matched to a gene. CDR3 region: CASSRSGTSGSDEQFF. In DNA form, the CDR3 reads TGTGCCAGCTCACGATCCGGGACTAGCGGGAGTGATGAGCAGTTCTTC.

The rearrangement uses TRBV5-4 and TRBJ2-3, with D tentatively TRBD1 (7 bases). The V end was cut by 0 bases, the J end by 0 bases, with 17 bases between. The CDR3 loop spans 18 amino acids. Per germline, CDR1 SGHNT and CDR2 YYREEE (reference sequence). CDR3 sequence reads: CASSLGGGGISSTDTQYF. As DNA, the CDR3 is TGTGCCAGCAGCTTGGGAGGGGGCGGGATTTCTAGCACAGATACGCAGTATTTT.

This rearrangement joins TRBV6-5 to TRBJ2-7; 10 nucleotides align to TRBD1. Germline lookup yields CDR1 MNHEY and CDR2 SVGAGI. The CDR3 covers 15 residues. Losses at the gene ends were 2 bases for V and 3 bases for J; bases not matched to a gene: 4. CDR3 sequence: CASSYRDRGNYEQYF. The CDR3 nucleotides are TGTGCCAGCAGTTACCGGGACAGGGGAAACTACGAGCAGTACTTC.

The chain links TRBV6-5 to TRBJ2-1; tentative D call: TRBD1 (5 bases). V was pared by 2 bases and J by 4 bases, with 6 bases between. This CDR3 is 13 amino acids long. Germline CDR1 MNHEY, CDR2 SVGAGI. CDR3 in amino acids: CASSYRQYNEQFF. CDR3 coding DNA: TGTGCCAGCAGTTACAGACAGTACAATGAGCAGTTCTTC.

This clone has just one count. The V call is TRBV27, the J call TRBJ2-1; D unclear. Trimming took off 0 bases at V and 4 bases at J, with 7 bases between the two ends. Germline CDR1 and CDR2: MNHEY and SMNVEV (reference sequence). CDR3 size: 14 residues. The CDR3 DNA is TGTGCCAGCAGTTTATCGGCAAGATACAATGAGCAGTTCTTC. As protein: CASSLSARYNEQFF.

The chain employs TRBV25-1 and TRBJ1-4, with TRBD1 matching 8 bases. V lost 3 bases, J lost 8 bases, and 8 bases stayed unmatched. Germline CDR1 MGHDK, CDR2 SYGVNS. CDR3 length: 15 residues. CDR3 loop: CASSDPGQAEEKLFF. In DNA, the CDR3 is TGTGCCAGCAGTGATCCGGGACAGGCGGAGGAAAAACTGTTTTTT.

J is TRBJ2-7 and V is TRBV5-6; 8 nucleotides match TRBD1. The CDR3 consists of 16 residues. Germline V CDR1 and CDR2: SGHDT, YYEEEE. V trimming: 4 bases; J trimming: 2 bases; junction bases outside the gene matches: 11. The CDR3 protein is CASSRRQGAPAYEQYF. The CDR3 bases are TGTGCCAGCAGCCGCAGGCAGGGGGCGCCGGCCTACGAGCAGTACTTC.

This clone was counted only a few times. This chain links TRBV5-1 with TRBJ2-7, with TRBD1 matching over 7 bases. Per germline, CDR1 SGHRS and CDR2 YFSETQ. The V segment lost 4 bases and the J segment 1 base; nucleotides outside the gene matches: 5. The CDR3 is 14 amino acids. The chain's CDR3 is CASSRPGQSYEQYF. As DNA, the CDR3 is TGCGCCAGCAGCCGTCCGGGACAGTCCTACGAGCAGTACTTC.

The rearrangement uses TRBV27 and TRBJ2-7; a weak D match, TRBD1 (5 bases). This CDR3 region has 14 residues. The germline V gene has CDR1 MNHEY and CDR2 SMNVEV (reference sequence). Trimming removed 2 bases at V and 6 bases at J, with 14 bases between. CDR3 loop: CASSLRQTGTEQYF. The CDR3 DNA reads as TGTGCCAGCAGTTTAAGACAGACTGGAACCGAGCAGTACTTC.

Concerning this clone: This CDR3 is also generated by other DNA sequences in the sample. J is TRBJ1-5 and V is TRBV30; no clear D gene. Germline V gene sequence: CDR1 GTSNPN, CDR2 SVGIG (reference sequence). Trimming cost V 0 bases and J 3 bases, with 6 bases left between them. The CDR3 is 13 amino acids. CDR3 loop: CAWSVQPNQPQHF. The CDR3 coding sequence is TGTGCCTGGAGTGTACAGCCCAATCAGCCCCAGCATTTT.

The V and J genes are TRBV7-8 and TRBJ2-2; 12 nucleotides agree with TRBD2. This CDR3 has 19 amino acids. V dropped 3 bases and J dropped 2; count of bases not matched to a gene: 10. Per germline, CDR1 SGHVS and CDR2 FQNEAQ. The CDR3 DNA sequence: TGTGCCAGCAGCTTGGGGATGACTAGCGGGGGACCCAACACCGGGGAGCTGTTTTTT. It yields the protein CASSLGMTSGGPNTGELFF. Full variable domain (missing parts from reference TRBV7-8 and TRBJ2-2): GAGVSQSPRYKVAKRGQDVALRCDPISGHVSLFWYQQALGQGPEFLTYFQNEAQLDKSGLPSDRFFAERPEGSVSTLKIQRTQQEDSAVYLCASSLGMTSGGPNTGELFFGEGSRLTVL.

This clone was recorded a few times. The chain employs TRBV4-2 and TRBJ2-2; D is undetermined. The germline V and J ends were trimmed by 0 bases and 8 bases, with 13 bases remaining between them. Germline V gene sequence: CDR1 LGHNA, CDR2 YNFKEQ. The CDR3 is 15 residues long. The CDR3 protein is CASSQEGLGGGELFF. CDR3 bases: TGTGCCAGCAGCCAAGAGGGTCTCGGCGGTGGGGAGCTGTTTTTT.

The J gene is TRBJ2-7, the V gene TRBV10-3, with no clear D. Trimming cost V 0 bases and J 1 base, with 7 bases left between them. There are 14 residues in the CDR3. Looked up from germline, CDR1 is ENHRY and CDR2 is SYGVKD. The CDR3 DNA follows: TGTGCCATCAGTGAGTCGATAGTTTCCTACGAGCAGTACTTC. Its translation is CAISESIVSYEQYF.

The gene calls are TRBV4-2 and TRBJ2-7, with 9 bases aligning to TRBD1. The CDR3 spans 16 residues. Germline V CDR1 and CDR2: LGHNA, YNFKEQ. V was clipped by 0 bases and J by 5 bases; unmatched bases: 8. For the CDR3, the DNA is TGTGCCAGCAGCCAAGAGCCCGGGACAGGGCGTCACGAGCAGTACTTC. Encoded protein: CASSQEPGTGRHEQYF.

The chain links TRBV9 to TRBJ2-1; tentative D call: TRBD1 (6 bases). Germline CDR1 SGDLS, CDR2 YYNGEE. With 0 bases removed from V and 9 bases from J, the gap between germline ends came to 16 bases. The CDR3 is 15 residues long. CDR3 loop: CASSVAPSRGGEQFF. The CDR3 region has the DNA TGTGCCAGCAGCGTAGCTCCTAGTAGAGGGGGTGAGCAGTTCTTC.

CDR3 amino acids: CASRPTGAGEKLFF. CDR3 in DNA: TGTGCCAGCAGACCGACAGGGGCCGGAGAAAAACTGTTTTTT. The chain combines TRBV6-5 with TRBJ1-4, with TRBD1 identical over 8 bases. The J segment lost 8 bases and the V segment lost 6 bases, leaving 8 bases of the junction unmatched. CDR3 length: 14 residues. Germline V CDR1 and CDR2: MNHEY, SVGAGI.

This CDR3 reads CASRRSSGSIHEQYF. The CDR3 bases are TGTGCCAGCAGACGGTCTAGCGGGAGTATCCACGAGCAGTACTTC. The gene calls are TRBV13 and TRBJ2-7; the match to TRBD2 covers 10 bases. Germline assignment: CDR1 PRHDT and CDR2 FYEKMQ (reference sequence). This CDR3 is built from 15 residues. V gave up 6 bases and J gave up 5 bases; unmatched junction bases: 10.

The rearrangement uses TRBV28 and TRBJ1-1, with D maybe TRBD1 (5 bases). Looked up from germline, CDR1 is MDHEN and CDR2 is SYDVKM. The CDR3 is made up of 16 amino acids. Trimming left V 6 bases short and J 5 bases short, with 22 bases between. CDR3 sequence: CASRRGTWGRETEAFF. CDR3 coding DNA: TGTGCCAGCAGGCGGGGGACGTGGGGTCGAGAAACTGAAGCTTTCTTT.

The chain links TRBV5-5 to TRBJ1-1, with a tentative D call TRBD1 (5 bases). The germline V gene has CDR1 SGHKS and CDR2 YYEKEE (reference sequence). The CDR3 loop spans 16 amino acids. Trimming removed 4 bases at V and 0 bases at J, with 16 bases between. The CDR3 nucleotides read TGTGCCAGCAGCCCGTGGGGGGAGAGGGTGAACACTGAAGCTTTCTTT. It yields the protein CASSPWGERVNTEAFF. The full variable domain, in which reference TRBV5-5 and TRBJ1-1 provide the parts outside the CDR3, is DAGVTQSPTHLIKTRGQQVTLRCSPISGHKSVSWYQQVLGQGPQFIFQYYEKEERGRGNFPDRFSARQFPNYSSELNVNALLLGDSALYLCASSPWGERVNTEAFFGQGTRLTVV.

This clone was seen only a few times. This rearrangement joins TRBV7-3 to TRBJ2-2; the match to TRBD2 covers 7 bases. Germline CDR1 SGHTA, CDR2 FQGTGA. This CDR3 has 18 residues. J was trimmed by 0 bases and V by 5 bases; bases with no gene match: 12. The CDR3 loop is CASSPLGWRGTNTGELFF. Here the CDR3 DNA reads TGTGCCAGCAGCCCGCTGGGCTGGCGGGGGACGAACACCGGGGAGCTGTTTTTT.

The chain recombines TRBV6-6 with TRBJ1-2; the D is unclear. V was cut by 5 bases and J by 3 bases, with 10 bases left in between. CDR1 MNHNY and CDR2 SVGAGI come from the germline V gene (reference sequence). This CDR3 contains 13 residues. This chain's CDR3 is CASSPQRYYGYTF. Here the CDR3 DNA reads TGTGCCAGCAGTCCTCAGAGGTACTATGGCTACACCTTC.

The V and J genes are TRBV5-6 and TRBJ2-5; 10 positions match TRBD1. The CDR3 spans 15 residues. Germline CDR1 SGHDT, CDR2 YYEEEE. The V segment lost 0 bases and the J segment 2 bases; nucleotides outside the gene matches: 1. As DNA, the CDR3 is TGTGCCAGCAGCTTGGAGGACAGGGGGCAAGAGACCCAGTACTTC. Protein product: CASSLEDRGQETQYF.

The genes are TRBV9 and TRBJ2-7; 9 nucleotides line up with TRBD2. Germline assignment: CDR1 SGDLS and CDR2 YYNGEE. CDR3 size: 14 residues. V lost 3 bases and J lost 2; bases outside the gene matches: 3. CDR3 bases: TGTGCCAGCAGCGGGGGACTAGCTGCCTACGAGCAGTACTTC. Residues: CASSGGLAAYEQYF.

The chain couples TRBV2 to TRBJ2-1, with TRBD1 matching 11 bases. V was pared by 6 bases and J by 4 bases, with 5 bases of the junction left unmatched. CDR1 and CDR2 from the germline V gene are SNHLY and FYNNEI. CDR3 length: 15 residues. CDR3 DNA sequence: TGTGCCAGCAGATGGGACAGGGGGTCGTACAATGAGCAGTTCTTC. The encoded protein is CASRWDRGSYNEQFF.